Listed below are T cell receptor beta chains from one sample, sequenced in a study of identical twins. MiXCR, run by TCRdb on the 5' RACE reads, gives a single entry per CDR3 protein. This table holds a few hundred thousand distinct CDR3 sequences, 6.5% to 8% found once. The sample also formed part of further work on T cells expressing NK-cell markers.

Input material: CD8+ T cells sorted from blood. These receptor sequences come from a woman between 18 and 29 years old in good health. CDR3s include the opening cysteine and the closing phenylalanine or tryptophan. A D gene is named only where the DNA matches it firmly. Where a row states a size, it is once, few, many or the class of an expanded clone; other rows omit it.

CDR3 DNA: TGTGCCAGCAGCTTTGGGGGTCACGATCAGCCCCAGCATTTT
CDR3 protein: CASSFGGHDQPQHF
V gene: TRBV7-8
J gene: TRBJ1-5
D gene: .
clone size: .

CDR3 DNA: TGTGCCATCGGGGAGGGGACTCCCAATGAGCAGTTCTTC
CDR3 protein: CAIGEGTPNEQFF
V gene: TRBV12-3/TRBV12-4
J gene: TRBJ2-1
D gene: TRBD2
clone size: many

CDR3 DNA: TGTGCCAGCAGTTTCGTAGCCTCTGAGCAGTACTTC
CDR3 protein: CASSFVASEQYF
V gene: TRBV12-3/TRBV12-4
J gene: TRBJ2-7
D gene: .
clone size: .

CDR3 DNA: TGTGCCAGCAGGGTCTTTGGCAGAACGAACACTGAAGCTTTCTTT
CDR3 protein: CASRVFGRTNTEAFF
V gene: TRBV5-6
J gene: TRBJ1-1
D gene: .
clone size: .

CDR3 DNA: TGCGCCAGCAGTGAGTCGATCGGAGAGCAGTACTTC
CDR3 protein: CASSESIGEQYF
V gene: TRBV10-2
J gene: TRBJ2-7
D gene: .
clone size: .

CDR3 DNA: TGTGCCAGCAGCCCGGGATTTACTAACGAGCAGTACTTC
CDR3 protein: CASSPGFTNEQYF
V gene: TRBV6-1
J gene: TRBJ2-7
D gene: .
clone size: many

CDR3 DNA: TGTGCCAGCAGCCCGTGGACTAGCATCACCGGGGAGCTGTTTTTT
CDR3 protein: CASSPWTSITGELFF
V gene: TRBV9
J gene: TRBJ2-2
D gene: TRBD2
clone size: .

CDR3 DNA: TGTGCCAGCAGCGCCTCGACAGCGGAGCAGTACTTC
CDR3 protein: CASSASTAEQYF
V gene: TRBV9
J gene: TRBJ2-7
D gene: .
clone size: few

CDR3 DNA: TGTGCCAGCAGTTACCTGGGGGCTAATGAAAAACTGTTTTTT
CDR3 protein: CASSYLGANEKLFF
V gene: TRBV6-5
J gene: TRBJ1-4
D gene: .
clone size: few

CDR3 DNA: TGCGCCAGCAGCCAAGATGGCAGAGACAATGAGCAGTTCTTC
CDR3 protein: CASSQDGRDNEQFF
V gene: TRBV4-3
J gene: TRBJ2-1
D gene: .
clone size: .

CDR3 DNA: TGTGCCAGCAGTTTATTGGCACCGCGGGGCGCAAACAATGAGCAGTTCTTC
CDR3 protein: CASSLLAPRGANNEQFF
V gene: TRBV12-3/TRBV12-4
J gene: TRBJ2-1
D gene: .
clone size: many

CDR3 DNA: TGCAGCGTATTTCAGTACGAGCAGTACTTC
CDR3 protein: CSVFQYEQYF
V gene: TRBV29-1
J gene: TRBJ2-7
D gene: .
clone size: many

CDR3 DNA: TGCAGCGTTGCCAGGGACAATGAGCAGTTCTTC
CDR3 protein: CSVARDNEQFF
V gene: TRBV29-1
J gene: TRBJ2-1
D gene: .
clone size: many

CDR3 DNA: TGTGCCAGCAGCGTCCGGGACAGACCCCTAATCAAAGAGCAGTTCTTC
CDR3 protein: CASSVRDRPLIKEQFF
V gene: TRBV7-7
J gene: TRBJ2-1
D gene: TRBD1
clone size: many

CDR3 DNA: TGCAGTGCCTGGACAGGGGAGGGCTACACCTTC
CDR3 protein: CSAWTGEGYTF
V gene: TRBV20-1
J gene: TRBJ1-2
D gene: TRBD1
clone size: few

CDR3 DNA: TGCGCCAGCAGCTTGGGTTGGCGGCCAGGGACTTACAATGAGCAGTTCTTC
CDR3 protein: CASSLGWRPGTYNEQFF
V gene: TRBV5-1
J gene: TRBJ2-1
D gene: .
clone size: .

CDR3 DNA: TGCAGTGCAGAGACGGGGACAGCCCTCTACCAGCAGTACTTC
CDR3 protein: CSAETGTALYQQYF
V gene: TRBV20-1
J gene: TRBJ2-7
D gene: TRBD1
clone size: .

CDR3 DNA: TGCGCCAGCAGCTTGGCAGGGACAGGGCGGAAAGAGACCCAGTACTTC
CDR3 protein: CASSLAGTGRKETQYF
V gene: TRBV5-1
J gene: TRBJ2-5
D gene: TRBD1
clone size: .

CDR3 DNA: TGTGCCAGCAGCCGCGATACTAGTTATAGGCGTAATGAGCAGTTCTTC
CDR3 protein: CASSRDTSYRRNEQFF
V gene: TRBV11-2
J gene: TRBJ2-1
D gene: .
clone size: few

CDR3 DNA: TGTGCCAGCAGCCAAGATCTTGGACCCTTAGCCAAAAACATTCAGTACTTC
CDR3 protein: CASSQDLGPLAKNIQYF
V gene: TRBV14
J gene: TRBJ2-4
D gene: .
clone size: .

CDR3 DNA: TGTGCCAGCAGCTTAGGCGGGGTTCCCGGGGAGCTGTTTTTT
CDR3 protein: CASSLGGVPGELFF
V gene: TRBV7-9
J gene: TRBJ2-2
D gene: .
clone size: many

CDR3 DNA: TGCAGCGTTGTTCAGGGGTCTAACTATGGCTACACCTTC
CDR3 protein: CSVVQGSNYGYTF
V gene: TRBV29-1
J gene: TRBJ1-2
D gene: .
clone size: many

CDR3 DNA: TGCAGCGTGACGGACAGGGGAATGTCTTACGAGCAGTACTTC
CDR3 protein: CSVTDRGMSYEQYF
V gene: TRBV29-1
J gene: TRBJ2-7
D gene: TRBD1
clone size: many

CDR3 DNA: TGTGCCAGCAGTTACCGGGACAGGGAAACAGATACGCAGTATTTT
CDR3 protein: CASSYRDRETDTQYF
V gene: TRBV12-3/TRBV12-4
J gene: TRBJ2-3
D gene: TRBD1
clone size: many

CDR3 DNA: TGTGCCAGCAGCCCGCCTGGCGAGCAGTACTTC
CDR3 protein: CASSPPGEQYF
V gene: TRBV11-2
J gene: TRBJ2-7
D gene: .
clone size: many

CDR3 DNA: TGCGCCAGCAGCCAAGAAGGCCCGGGCGAGCAGTTCTTC
CDR3 protein: CASSQEGPGEQFF
V gene: TRBV4-1
J gene: TRBJ2-1
D gene: .
clone size: many

CDR3 DNA: TGTGCCTGGGACGAGCGGGAGGGCCTAAACAATGAGCAGTTCTTC
CDR3 protein: CAWDEREGLNNEQFF
V gene: TRBV30
J gene: TRBJ2-1
D gene: TRBD2
clone size: few

CDR3 DNA: TGTGCCAGCAGCTCCTTACAGGAGAACACTGAAGCTTTCTTT
CDR3 protein: CASSSLQENTEAFF
V gene: TRBV11-3
J gene: TRBJ1-1
D gene: .
clone size: once

CDR3 DNA: TGTGCCAGCTCACCAGCGGAGAGGGTGGATACGCAGTATTTT
CDR3 protein: CASSPAERVDTQYF
V gene: TRBV18
J gene: TRBJ2-3
D gene: .
clone size: few

CDR3 DNA: TGTGCCAGCAGTTTACTAGGGGGCGTGGATGAAGCTTTCTTT
CDR3 protein: CASSLLGGVDEAFF
V gene: TRBV27
J gene: TRBJ1-1
D gene: TRBD1
clone size: many

CDR3 DNA: TGTGCCACCCTACGGGGGGCCGGGGAGCTGTTTTTT
CDR3 protein: CATLRGAGELFF
V gene: TRBV11-2
J gene: TRBJ2-2
D gene: TRBD2
clone size: few

CDR3 DNA: TGTGCCAGCAGCCAAGATTTCGTCGTGTTAGCGGGGGCAGAGACCCAGTACTTC
CDR3 protein: CASSQDFVVLAGAETQYF
V gene: TRBV3-1
J gene: TRBJ2-5
D gene: TRBD2
clone size: many

CDR3 DNA: TGCGCCAGCAGCTTGGGTTGGCAGGGAGACACTGAAGCTTTCTTT
CDR3 protein: CASSLGWQGDTEAFF
V gene: TRBV5-1
J gene: TRBJ1-1
D gene: .
clone size: .

CDR3 DNA: TGTGCCAGCAGCGAGGGTTCACTCGATGAGCAGTTCTTC
CDR3 protein: CASSEGSLDEQFF
V gene: TRBV12-3/TRBV12-4
J gene: TRBJ2-1
D gene: .
clone size: many

CDR3 DNA: TGTGCCAGCAGTTTAATTACAGACGAGCAGTACTTC
CDR3 protein: CASSLITDEQYF
V gene: TRBV12-3/TRBV12-4
J gene: TRBJ2-7
D gene: .
clone size: .

CDR3 DNA: TGTGCCAGCAGTGCCCGCGGGAGTGGCGACGAGCAGTACTTC
CDR3 protein: CASSARGSGDEQYF
V gene: TRBV25-1
J gene: TRBJ2-7
D gene: TRBD2
clone size: .

CDR3 DNA: TGTGCCAGCAGCCGAATGGTCTGGGCGGGAGACGAGACCCAGTACTTC
CDR3 protein: CASSRMVWAGDETQYF
V gene: TRBV3-1
J gene: TRBJ2-5
D gene: TRBD2
clone size: many

CDR3 DNA: TGTGCCAGCAGCTCAGGAAAGCTGTTTTTT
CDR3 protein: CASSSGKLFF
V gene: TRBV6-6
J gene: TRBJ2-2
D gene: .
clone size: few

CDR3 DNA: TGCAGTGCCCCCGTTAGCAGGGACCTCGAGACCCAGTACTTC
CDR3 protein: CSAPVSRDLETQYF
V gene: TRBV20-1
J gene: TRBJ2-5
D gene: .
clone size: many

CDR3 DNA: TGTGCCAGCAGCTTAGGGAGTGGGCTCGTCAATGAGCAGTTCTTC
CDR3 protein: CASSLGSGLVNEQFF
V gene: TRBV7-6
J gene: TRBJ2-1
D gene: .
clone size: few

CDR3 DNA: TGTGCCAGCAGCGAAAATAGCGGGGGGGTCCCCCAGGACACCGGGGAGCTGTTTTTT
CDR3 protein: CASSENSGGVPQDTGELFF
V gene: TRBV9
J gene: TRBJ2-2
D gene: TRBD2
clone size: .

CDR3 DNA: TGTGCCAGCAGCCAAGAGAGTCAAGGGTACCAAGAGACCCAGTACTTC
CDR3 protein: CASSQESQGYQETQYF
V gene: TRBV14
J gene: TRBJ2-5
D gene: .
clone size: .

CDR3 DNA: TGTGCCACCAGCAGGGTGGGCCAGGGCCTCAATGAGCAGTTCTTC
CDR3 protein: CATSRVGQGLNEQFF
V gene: TRBV15
J gene: TRBJ2-1
D gene: .
clone size: few

CDR3 DNA: TGCGCCAGCAGCTTGTCGTGGGGGTCCTACGAGCAGTACTTC
CDR3 protein: CASSLSWGSYEQYF
V gene: TRBV5-1
J gene: TRBJ2-7
D gene: .
clone size: many

CDR3 DNA: TGTGCCAGCAGCCCGGCGGGGGGACGAGAAGCTTTCTTT
CDR3 protein: CASSPAGGREAFF
V gene: TRBV14
J gene: TRBJ1-1
D gene: .
clone size: few

CDR3 DNA: TGCAGCGTTGCGACAGGGGAGGTGGGTATCGATGAGCAGTTCTTC
CDR3 protein: CSVATGEVGIDEQFF
V gene: TRBV29-1
J gene: TRBJ2-1
D gene: TRBD1
clone size: .

CDR3 DNA: TGTGCCAGCAGCCAAGATATTCATAGCAATCAGCCCCAGCATTTT
CDR3 protein: CASSQDIHSNQPQHF
V gene: TRBV3-1
J gene: TRBJ1-5
D gene: .
clone size: many

CDR3 DNA: TGCGCCAGCAGCCGATACCGGAACGACGCAGAGAACACTGAAGCTTTCTTT
CDR3 protein: CASSRYRNDAENTEAFF
V gene: TRBV10-2
J gene: TRBJ1-1
D gene: .
clone size: .

CDR3 DNA: TGTGCCAGCAGCGTGGCCGAGGATACGCAGTATTTT
CDR3 protein: CASSVAEDTQYF
V gene: TRBV9
J gene: TRBJ2-3
D gene: .
clone size: many